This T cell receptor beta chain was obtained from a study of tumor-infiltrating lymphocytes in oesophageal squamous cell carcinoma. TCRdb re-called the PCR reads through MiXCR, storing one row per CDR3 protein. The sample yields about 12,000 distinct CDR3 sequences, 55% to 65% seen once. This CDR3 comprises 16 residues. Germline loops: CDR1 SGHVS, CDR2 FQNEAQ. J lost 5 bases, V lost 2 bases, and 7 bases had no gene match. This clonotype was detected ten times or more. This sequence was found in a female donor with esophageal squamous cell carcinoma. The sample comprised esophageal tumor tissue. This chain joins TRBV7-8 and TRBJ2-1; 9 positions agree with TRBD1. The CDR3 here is CASSLRGTGINNEQFF. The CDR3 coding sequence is TGTGCCAGCAGCTTAAGGGGGACAGGGATCAACAATGAGCAGTTCTTC.